A selection of T cell receptor beta chains follows, all from one sample in a study of graft-versus-host responses after intestinal transplantation. The assay was immunoSEQ multiplex PCR, and TCRdb's table has in-frame clones only and misses some. The table has about 25,000 clones, around 96% seen once. The material was PBMCs, obtained roughly 32 days after intestinal transplant. Receptors were obtained from a human patient who received an intestinal transplant, so some T cells may come from the graft donor. Each CDR3 is given without its conserved first and last residue. Each record gives: CDR3 protein, J gene, V gene, clone size, D gene. A D gene is named only where the DNA matches it firmly. Clone size, where shown, is once, few, many, or a class for clones that have expanded.

cdr3_aa: ASSQGDRLNTEAF
j_call: TRBJ1-1
v_call: TRBV4-1
clone_size: -
d_call: TRBD1

cdr3_aa: AWSPKRAEAF
j_call: TRBJ1-1
v_call: TRBV30
clone_size: -
d_call: -

cdr3_aa: ASSSGPNTEAF
j_call: TRBJ1-1
v_call: TRBV5-6
clone_size: -
d_call: -

cdr3_aa: ASSKILLVTGELF
j_call: TRBJ2-2
v_call: TRBV21-1
clone_size: -
d_call: -

cdr3_aa: ASSLGPGREQY
j_call: TRBJ2-7
v_call: TRBV7-6
clone_size: -
d_call: -

cdr3_aa: ASSQVYSVTYEQY
j_call: TRBJ2-7
v_call: TRBV4-3
clone_size: -
d_call: -

cdr3_aa: ASMMHGTDTQY
j_call: TRBJ2-3
v_call: TRBV19
clone_size: once
d_call: -

cdr3_aa: ASSPDADEQY
j_call: TRBJ2-7
v_call: TRBV6-6
clone_size: -
d_call: -

cdr3_aa: ASSLATSGSGLF
j_call: TRBJ2-2
v_call: TRBV7-8
clone_size: -
d_call: TRBD2

cdr3_aa: ATSSGTGVYNEQF
j_call: TRBJ2-1
v_call: TRBV19
clone_size: -
d_call: TRBD1

cdr3_aa: ASSRDSYNEQF
j_call: TRBJ2-1
v_call: TRBV6-5
clone_size: -
d_call: TRBD1

cdr3_aa: AILLAGNEQY
j_call: TRBJ2-7
v_call: TRBV6-5
clone_size: -
d_call: -

cdr3_aa: ASSLSLNTEAF
j_call: TRBJ1-1
v_call: TRBV27
clone_size: -
d_call: -

cdr3_aa: ASSDLVGSLADTQY
j_call: TRBJ2-3
v_call: TRBV10-1
clone_size: once
d_call: -

cdr3_aa: ASMREAGVDEQF
j_call: TRBJ2-1
v_call: TRBV5-1
clone_size: -
d_call: TRBD2

cdr3_aa: ATSRDWGTSKLF
j_call: TRBJ1-4
v_call: TRBV15
clone_size: -
d_call: -

cdr3_aa: ASADVSSYEQY
j_call: TRBJ2-7
v_call: TRBV2
clone_size: -
d_call: -

cdr3_aa: ASSLETGPPYEQY
j_call: TRBJ2-7
v_call: TRBV7-9
clone_size: -
d_call: -